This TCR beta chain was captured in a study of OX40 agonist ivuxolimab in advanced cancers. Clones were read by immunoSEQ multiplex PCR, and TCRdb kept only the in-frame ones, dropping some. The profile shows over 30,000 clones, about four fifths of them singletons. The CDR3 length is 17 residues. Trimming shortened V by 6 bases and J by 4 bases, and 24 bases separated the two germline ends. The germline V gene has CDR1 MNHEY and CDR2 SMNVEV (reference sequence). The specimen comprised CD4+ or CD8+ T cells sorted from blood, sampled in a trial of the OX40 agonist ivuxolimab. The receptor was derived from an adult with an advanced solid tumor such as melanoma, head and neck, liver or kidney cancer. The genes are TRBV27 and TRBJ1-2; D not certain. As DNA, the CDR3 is TGTGCCAGCAGCTATACCGTTTCGGGCCTGAATACCTATGGCTACACCTTC. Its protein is CASSYTVSGLNTYGYTF.